This T cell receptor beta chain was sequenced during a study of T cell changes during pregnancy in multiple sclerosis. V lost 4 bases, J lost 6 bases, and 16 bases stayed unmatched. CDR1 SGHDN and CDR2 FVKESK come from the germline V gene. The CDR3 length is 17 residues. The data were produced by immunoSEQ multiplex PCR, yet TCRdb's version contains in-frame clones alone and is incomplete. The sample records 89,000 or so clones, roughly nine tenths being singletons. The sample in question was PBMCs, obtained in the first trimester of pregnancy. This chain joins TRBV14 and TRBJ2-5, with TRBD1 identical over 8 bases. The sequence was obtained from a female donor in good health, serving as a control in a pregnancy study. Some clones in this sample may be carry-over from other donors' samples. CDR3 loop: CASSLLRQGRGGQTQYF. The CDR3 coding sequence is TGTGCCAGCAGCCTACTTAGACAGGGGCGTGGGGGTCAGACCCAGTACTTC.